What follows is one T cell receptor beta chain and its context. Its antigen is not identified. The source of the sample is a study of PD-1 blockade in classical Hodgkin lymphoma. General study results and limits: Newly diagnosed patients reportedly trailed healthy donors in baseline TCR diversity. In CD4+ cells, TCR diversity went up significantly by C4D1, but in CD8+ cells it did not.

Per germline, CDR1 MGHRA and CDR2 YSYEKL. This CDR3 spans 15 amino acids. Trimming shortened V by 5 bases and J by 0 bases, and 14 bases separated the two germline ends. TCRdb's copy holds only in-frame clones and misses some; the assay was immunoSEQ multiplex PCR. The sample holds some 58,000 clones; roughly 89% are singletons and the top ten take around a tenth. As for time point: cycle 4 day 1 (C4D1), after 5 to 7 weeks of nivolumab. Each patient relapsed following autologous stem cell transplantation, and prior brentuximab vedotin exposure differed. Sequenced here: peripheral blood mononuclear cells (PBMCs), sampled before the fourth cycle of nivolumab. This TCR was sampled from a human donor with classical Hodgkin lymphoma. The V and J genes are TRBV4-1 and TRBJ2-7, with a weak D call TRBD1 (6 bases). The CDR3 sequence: CASSSRQAYSYEQYF. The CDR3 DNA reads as TGCGCCAGCAGCTCCCGACAGGCCTACTCCTACGAGCAGTACTTC.